Listed here are 12 T cell receptor beta chains from one sample, sequenced in a study of cytomegalovirus exposure and HLA in healthy donors. Primers included in the PCR were 60 Vbeta and 13 Jbeta primers. Using immunoSEQ multiplex PCR, the repertoire was profiled, and TCRdb retains in-frame clones only, with some absent. The repertoire holds approximately 190,000 clones, with 75% to 90% as singletons. The sequenced sample consisted of PBMCs. These receptors originate from a woman aged 45-59 years in good health and CMV-seropositive.

The chain couples TRBV5-1 to TRBJ2-3, with 9 nucleotides matching TRBD1. V lost 9 bases and J lost 4; bases outside the gene matches: 12. CDR1 SGHRS and CDR2 YFSETQ come from the germline V gene. The CDR3 is 15 amino acids. The CDR3 DNA reads as TGCGCCACCTCGATAGGACAGGGGACTTCAGATACGCAGTATTTT. Translation gives CATSIGQGTSDTQYF.

The chain joins TRBV10-2 to TRBJ2-2; D uncertain. Trimming removed 6 bases at V and 0 bases at J, with 14 bases between. CDR1 and CDR2 from the germline V gene are WSHSY and SAAADI. The CDR3 consists of 16 residues. The CDR3 is CASREPSAANTGELFF. CDR3 sequence (DNA): TGCGCCAGCAGGGAACCTTCGGCGGCGAACACCGGGGAGCTGTTTTTT.

This clone was picked up one time. The rearrangement links TRBV6-5 to TRBJ1-2, with TRBD1 as a possible D gene (5 bases). The V and J ends lost 2 bases and 0 bases respectively, with 10 bases between them. Germline CDR1 MNHEY, CDR2 SVGAGI. CDR3 length equals 15 residues. CDR3 residues: CASSYGRATNYGYTF. CDR3 bases: TGTGCCAGCAGTTACGGCAGGGCAACTAACTATGGCTACACCTTC.

This chain connects TRBV6-5 to TRBJ1-2, with a weak D call TRBD1 (6 bases). Trimming cost V 5 bases and J 3 bases, with 10 bases left between them. The CDR3 loop spans 13 amino acids. From germline, CDR1 is MNHEY and CDR2 SVGAGI. CDR3 sequence: CASSLDSHYGYTF. The CDR3 DNA reads TGTGCCAGCAGTCTGGACAGTCACTATGGCTACACCTTC.

The V and J genes are TRBV2 and TRBJ2-1, with TRBD1 matching over 11 bases. The CDR3 spans 16 residues. With 6 bases clipped from V and 6 bases from J, the junction kept 10 bases outside the gene matches. Looked up from germline, CDR1 is SNHLY and CDR2 is FYNNEI. The CDR3: CASRQTGQGDFNEQFF. The DNA of the CDR3 is TGTGCCAGCAGACAAACGGGACAGGGGGATTTCAATGAGCAGTTCTTC.

This chain connects TRBV28 to TRBJ1-5; D uncertain. V was cut by 6 bases and J by 0 bases, with 15 bases left in between. CDR3 length: 16 residues. Germline V gene sequence: CDR1 MDHEN, CDR2 SYDVKM. The CDR3 DNA reads TGTGCCAGCAGGTTCTCCGCGGCTCCTAGCAATCAGCCCCAGCATTTT. This gives the protein CASRFSAAPSNQPQHF.

The genes are TRBV6-6 and TRBJ2-3, with 11 bases aligning to TRBD2. There are 15 residues in the CDR3. With 6 bases clipped from V and 6 bases from J, the junction kept 8 bases outside the gene matches. Germline V gene lookup returns CDR1 MNHNY and CDR2 SVGAGI (reference sequence). The CDR3 region has the DNA TGTGCCAGCAGGTCTACTAGCGGGGGCCGGGATACGCAGTATTTT. Amino acids: CASRSTSGGRDTQYF.

The chain recombines TRBV15 with TRBJ2-1; TRBD1 agrees at 10 bases. Germline-derived CDR1 and CDR2 are LNHNV and YYDKDF (reference sequence). Trimming removed 3 bases from V and 7 bases from J; junction bases left unmatched: 6. The CDR3 covers 15 residues. CDR3 residues: CATSSYGTGENEQFF. The CDR3 DNA follows: TGTGCCACCAGCAGCTACGGGACAGGGGAAAATGAGCAGTTCTTC. Filled out from reference TRBV15 and TRBJ2-1, the complete variable domain reads DAMVIQNPRYQVTQFGKPVTLSCSQTLNHNVMYWYQQKSSQAPKLLFHYYDKDFNNEADTPDNFQSRRPNTSFCFLDIRSPGLGDTAMYLCATSSYGTGENEQFFGPGTRLTVL.

This rearrangement joins TRBV7-2 to TRBJ1-6; D ambiguous. Germline lookup yields CDR1 SGHTA and CDR2 FQGNSA. The CDR3 is made up of 14 amino acids. V was trimmed by 3 bases and J by 3 bases, leaving 6 bases between them. This CDR3 reads CASSFSNYNSPLHF. The CDR3 DNA follows: TGTGCCAGCAGCTTTTCCAACTATAATTCACCCCTCCACTTT. The whole variable domain, filled in from reference TRBV7-2 and TRBJ1-6, reads GAGVSQSPSNKVTEKGKDVELRCDPISGHTALYWYRQSLGQGLEFLIYFQGNSAPDKSGLPSDRFSAERTGGSVSTLTIQRTQQEDSAVYLCASSFSNYNSPLHFGNGTRLTVT.

The chain combines TRBV27 with TRBJ1-1; perhaps TRBD1 as D (5 bases). CDR3 size: 16 residues. The V end lost 4 bases, the J end lost 3 bases, and 18 bases lay between the germline ends. Germline loops: CDR1 MNHEY, CDR2 SMNVEV (reference sequence). The CDR3 bases are TGTGCCAGCAGTTCTTTACTCCGGGACTACCACACTGAAGCTTTCTTT. Translation: CASSSLLRDYHTEAFF.

The gene calls are TRBV9 and TRBJ1-4; D is perhaps TRBD1 (5 bases). V lost 0 bases to trimming and J lost 2 bases, with 14 bases between them. The germline gives CDR1 SGDLS, CDR2 YYNGEE. The CDR3 spans 17 residues. Here the CDR3 DNA reads TGTGCCAGCAGCGTAGGGGCCGCGGGGGTGACTAATGAAAAACTGTTTTTT. Translation: CASSVGAAGVTNEKLFF.

The chain is built from TRBV11-2 and TRBJ1-2; D might be TRBD1 (6 bases). Germline loops: CDR1 SGHAT, CDR2 FQNNGV. The ends were cut back, 1 base at V and 4 bases at J, with 13 bases in the middle. The CDR3 loop spans 15 amino acids. The CDR3 sequence is CASSLAGESSYGYTF. CDR3 bases: TGTGCCAGCAGCTTAGCAGGGGAGAGTAGCTATGGCTACACCTTC.